Listed here are 3 T cell receptor beta chains from one sample, sequenced in a study of tumor-infiltrating lymphocytes in primary liver carcinoma. Synthesis of TCR beta cDNA was carried out from approximately 500 ng total RNA with a constant-region primer. ARM-PCR was slightly modified, and three nested multiplex PCR rounds with it gave rise to the TCR beta libraries. With TRBV1-TRBV30 forward primers and a C-beta reverse primer, the first two PCR rounds were run for approximately 10 cycles each. Each CDR3 protein gets one entry after TCRdb re-called the multiplex PCR reads with MiXCR. The sample lists 150,000 to 200,000 distinct CDR3 sequences, 50% to 75% occurring once. They got blood RNA out of unsorted whole blood and also pulled out germline DNA. Sample: peripheral blood. Receptors were obtained from a man aged 40-49 years with primary liver carcinoma and hepatitis B virus infection.

The J gene is TRBJ1-1, the V gene TRBV11-2, with 8 bases matching TRBD1. Germline values: CDR1 SGHAT, CDR2 FQNNGV. The length of the CDR3 is 18 residues. V lost 0 bases to trimming and J lost 3 bases; unmatched junction nucleotides: 12. CDR3 nucleotides: TGTGCCAGCAGCTTAGAAGGGGGCAGGGGGCGCCGGTACACTGAAGCTTTCTTT. Translating gives CASSLEGGRGRRYTEAFF. Looking up the rest from reference TRBV11-2 and TRBJ1-1 gives the full variable domain: EAGVAQSPRYKIIEKRQSVAFWCNPISGHATLYWYQQILGQGPKLLIQFQNNGVVDDSQLPKDRFSAERLKGVDSTLKIQPAKLEDSAVYLCASSLEGGRGRRYTEAFFGQGTRLTVV.

The J gene is TRBJ2-7, the V gene TRBV11-1; 8 positions agree with TRBD1. The trim removed 4 bases at V and 5 bases at J, leaving 16 bases unmatched. CDR1 is SGHAT and CDR2 is FQDESV in the germline V gene (reference sequence). The CDR3 contains 17 residues. The CDR3 here is CASSSKTPRQGYHEQYF. DNA for the CDR3: TGTGCCAGCAGCTCGAAAACACCGAGACAGGGGTACCACGAGCAGTACTTC.

This clonotype was counted a few times. V usage is TRBV5-5 and J usage is TRBJ2-1, with D perhaps matching TRBD1 or TRBD2 (6 bases each). This CDR3 is 17 amino acids long. V shed 4 bases and J shed 3 bases, with 20 bases lying between them. CDR1 is SGHKS and CDR2 is YYEKEE in the germline V gene (reference sequence). In DNA form, the CDR3 reads TGTGCCAGCAGCCCCTATCGAGGGGGGAGGTTCTACAATGAGCAGTTCTTC. Its translation is CASSPYRGGRFYNEQFF.